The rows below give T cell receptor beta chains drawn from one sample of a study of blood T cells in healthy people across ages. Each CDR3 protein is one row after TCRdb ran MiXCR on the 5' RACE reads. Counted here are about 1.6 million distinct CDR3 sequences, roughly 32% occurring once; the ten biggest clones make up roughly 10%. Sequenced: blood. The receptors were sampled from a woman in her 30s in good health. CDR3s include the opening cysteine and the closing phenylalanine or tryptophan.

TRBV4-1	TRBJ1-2	CASSQTTGSYGYTF
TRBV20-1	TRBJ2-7	CSANGLIVSSYEQYF
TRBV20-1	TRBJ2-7	CSARETGAYEQYF
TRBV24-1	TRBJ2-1	CATSEHHSEDNEQFF
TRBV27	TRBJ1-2	CASTPTGAYGYTF
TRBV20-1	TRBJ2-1	CSASHSGTSGYNEQFF
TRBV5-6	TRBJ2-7	CASSPTVWGTPYEQYF
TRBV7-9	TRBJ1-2	CASSAPGAPTGSGYTF
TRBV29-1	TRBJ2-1	CSVGRLDENEQFF
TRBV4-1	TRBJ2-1	CASSQEGSLLREGRHSYNEQFF
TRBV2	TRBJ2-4	CASRPDRALAKNIQYF
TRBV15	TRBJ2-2	CATSRAGPGTGELFF
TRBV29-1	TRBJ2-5	CSVDRGRLVGQETQYF
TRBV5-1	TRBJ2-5	CASRILAGVGETQYF
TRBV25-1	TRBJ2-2	CASRVGGPGELFF
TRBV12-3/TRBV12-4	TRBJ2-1	CASSLGTLKNEQFF
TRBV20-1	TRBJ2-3	CSADESTDTQYF
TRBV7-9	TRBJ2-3	CASSLGPHSFTDTQYF
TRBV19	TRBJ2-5	CASSPSGPRPQETQYF
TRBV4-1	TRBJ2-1	CASSPTSGIRNKQFF
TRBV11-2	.	CASSLDTGFVPYEQYF